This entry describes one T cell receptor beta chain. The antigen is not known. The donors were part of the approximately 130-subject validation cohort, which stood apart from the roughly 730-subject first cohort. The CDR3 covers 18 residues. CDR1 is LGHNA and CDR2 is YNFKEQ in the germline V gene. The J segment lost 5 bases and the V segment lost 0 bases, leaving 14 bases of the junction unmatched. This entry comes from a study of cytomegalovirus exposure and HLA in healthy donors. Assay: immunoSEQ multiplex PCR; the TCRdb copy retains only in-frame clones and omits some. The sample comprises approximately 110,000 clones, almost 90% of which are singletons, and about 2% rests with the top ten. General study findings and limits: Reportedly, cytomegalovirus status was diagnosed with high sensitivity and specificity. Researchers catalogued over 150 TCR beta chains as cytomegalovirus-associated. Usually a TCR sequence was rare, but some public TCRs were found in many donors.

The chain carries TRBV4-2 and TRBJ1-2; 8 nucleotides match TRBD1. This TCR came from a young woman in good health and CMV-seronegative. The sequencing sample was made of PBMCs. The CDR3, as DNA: TGTGCCAGCAGCCAAGATCCTGGGCAGGGGGCGATTTCTTATGGCTACACCTTC. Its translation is CASSQDPGQGAISYGYTF.